The 30 T cell receptor beta chains given below trace back to one sample, sequenced in a study of T cells in Graves' hyperthyroidism and ophthalmopathy. What was amplified from RNA transcripts were TCR beta CDR3 regions. HTBI primers were the set used in a first-round RT-PCR of the TCR CDR3. Each CDR3 protein gets one entry after TCRdb re-called the multiplex PCR reads with MiXCR. The sample includes some 760,000 distinct CDR3 sequences, about 14% of them seen just once. The specimen sequenced was blood. Receptor source: a woman younger than 35 with Graves' hyperthyroidism.

In its sample, this clonotype was seen a few times. No conserved phenylalanine or tryptophan is present at the end of the CDR3, so a read error is the likely explanation. The V gene is TRBV19, the J gene TRBJ1-1; 8 bases map to TRBD1. Germline values: CDR1 LNHDA, CDR2 SQIVND (reference sequence). The V and J ends lost 1 base and 0 bases, in that order; junction bases with no gene match: 7. CDR3 size: 17 residues. CDR3 sequence reads: CASSIGTGRAMNTEAFI. CDR3 bases: TGTGCCAGTAGTATAGGGACAGGGAGAGCCATGAACACTGAAGCTTTCATT.

This clonotype has only a few counts. The chain has TRBV29-1 and TRBJ2-7; D unresolved. This CDR3 is 11 amino acids long. Trimming took 3 bases from V and 2 from J, leaving 5 bases between them. Germline V gives CDR1 SQVTM, CDR2 ANQGSEA. CDR3 residues: CSVENTYEQYF. CDR3 DNA: TGCAGCGTTGAGAACACCTACGAGCAGTACTTC.

In its sample, this clonotype was seen a few times. This chain connects TRBV27 to TRBJ1-4; 8 nucleotides agree with TRBD1. Trimming took 9 bases from V and 6 from J; bases not matched to a gene: 3. Per the germline V gene, CDR1 is MNHEY and CDR2 is SMNVEV (reference sequence). The CDR3 has 12 residues. The chain's CDR3 is CASRTGYEKLFF. The CDR3 nucleotides read TGTGCCAGTAGGACAGGGTATGAAAAACTGTTTTTT.

In the case of this clonotype: Possible read error: a much larger clone is one base away. V and J are TRBV12-3 or TRBV12-4 and TRBJ1-2; 9 bases fit TRBD1. CDR3 size: 15 residues. CDR3 nucleotides: TGTGCCGGCAGTTTTTCGGACAGGGGCCTTTATGGCTACACCTTC. This gives the protein CAGSFSDRGLYGYTF.

This clonotype was observed many times. This chain links TRBV7-9 with TRBJ2-3, with TRBD2 matching 16 bases. V was pared by 4 bases and J by 2 bases, with 6 bases of the junction left unmatched. The CDR3 is 18 amino acids. Germline lookup yields CDR1 SEHNR and CDR2 FQNEAQ (reference sequence). The CDR3 bases are TGTGCCAGCAGCTCCGGGACTAGCGGGAGGGTCCCCACAGATACGCAGTATTTT. Translated: CASSSGTSGRVPTDTQYF.

The table lists this clonotype with a count of one. This may arise from a read error, as a much more abundant clone is one base away. The rearrangement uses TRBV5-1 and TRBJ1-1, with D hard to call. Trimming took off 6 bases at V and 3 bases at J, with 12 bases between the two ends. There are 13 residues in the CDR3. Germline V gives CDR1 SGHRS, CDR2 YFSETQ. CDR3 residues: CASKVPEDTEAFF. DNA of the CDR3: TGCGCCAGCAAAGTTCCGGAGGACACTGAAGCTTTCTTT. Full variable domain (rest looked up from reference TRBV5-1 and TRBJ1-1): KAGVTQTPRYLIKTRGQQVTLSCSPISGHRSVSWYQQTPGQGLQFLFEYFSETQRNKGNFPGRFSGRQFSNSRSEMNVSTLELGDSALYLCASKVPEDTEAFFGQGTRLTVV.

The rearrangement uses TRBV24-1 and TRBJ2-3, with 13 bases matching TRBD2. V lost 2 bases to trimming and J lost 8 bases; unmatched junction nucleotides: 9. CDR1 and CDR2 (germline): KGHDR, SFDVKD. The CDR3 contains 17 residues. CDR3 DNA sequence: TGTGCCACCAGTGATTCCCGACAGGGACTAGCGGGAAGTACGCAGTATTTT. Its translation: CATSDSRQGLAGSTQYF.

The chain combines TRBV2 with TRBJ2-2; TRBD1 matches 7 bases. Germline CDR1 reads SNHLY; CDR2 reads FYNNEI. The length of the CDR3 is 19 residues. Losses at the gene ends were 0 bases for V and 2 bases for J; bases not matched to a gene: 12. The CDR3 DNA reads as TGTGCCAGCAGTGAAGCGACGAGCTGGGGACAGAGAAACACCGGGGAGCTGTTTTTT. Its translation: CASSEATSWGQRNTGELFF.

The chain combines TRBV11-1 with TRBJ2-2; the match to TRBD1 covers 9 bases. The CDR3 runs 17 residues. The V gene's germline CDR1 is SGHAT and CDR2 FQDESV (reference sequence). V was pared by 3 bases and J by 4 bases, with 9 bases of the junction left unmatched. CDR3 protein: CASSFSPPDRGTGELFF. As DNA, the CDR3 is TGTGCCAGCAGCTTTAGCCCCCCGGACAGGGGCACCGGGGAGCTGTTTTTT.

The rearrangement joins TRBV27 to TRBJ2-5, with 12 bases aligning to TRBD2. The trim removed 6 bases at V and 5 bases at J, leaving 10 bases unmatched. CDR3 length: 16 amino acids. Germline V lookup: CDR1 MNHEY, CDR2 SMNVEV (reference sequence). The chain's CDR3 is CASSLSGGTSGETQYF. The DNA of the CDR3 is TGTGCCAGCAGCCTAAGCGGTGGGACTAGCGGGGAGACCCAGTACTTC.

The sample holds many counts of this clonotype. V gene TRBV2 combines with J gene TRBJ2-1; D possibly matches TRBD1 or TRBD2 (6 bases each). Germline V CDR1 and CDR2: SNHLY, FYNNEI. The CDR3 has 17 residues. Trimming left V 4 bases short and J 4 bases short, with 20 bases between. CDR3 region: CASSGLRGEHPYNEQFF. DNA for the CDR3: TGTGCCAGCAGTGGGTTAAGGGGGGAGCATCCTTACAATGAGCAGTTCTTC.

This clonotype was found many times. The gene calls are TRBV20-1 and TRBJ2-1; D uncertain. Trimming took off 5 bases at V and 6 bases at J, with 11 bases between the two ends. Per the germline V gene, CDR1 is DFQATT and CDR2 is SNEGSKA (reference sequence). The CDR3 consists of 12 residues. The CDR3 spells CSAVTSLNEQFF. The CDR3 DNA follows: TGCAGTGCTGTAACGTCCCTCAATGAGCAGTTCTTC.

Many counts were recorded for this clonotype. V gene TRBV11-2 combines with J gene TRBJ1-5; D gene uncertain. Trimming left V 2 bases short and J 11 bases short, with 13 bases between. Germline values: CDR1 SGHAT, CDR2 FQNNGV. The CDR3 covers 13 residues. The CDR3 DNA is TGTGCCAGCAGCTTACACCGGGGTTCGGCCCAGCATTTT. Amino acids: CASSLHRGSAQHF.

This clonotype was counted a few times. This chain joins TRBV28 and TRBJ2-2, with D unresolved. Per germline, CDR1 MDHEN and CDR2 SYDVKM. V gave up 4 bases and J gave up 5 bases, with 11 bases separating them. The CDR3 extends over 14 amino acids. The CDR3 sequence is CASSSRQQTGELFF. CDR3 DNA sequence: TGTGCCAGCAGTTCACGCCAACAAACCGGGGAGCTGTTTTTT.

About this clonotype itself: Its ends do not fully match the called genes, so a read error is possible. The chain couples TRBV7-2 to TRBJ1-4, with D unclear. Germline-derived CDR1 and CDR2 are SGHTA and FQGNSA. The CDR3 is 16 amino acids. CDR3 DNA: TGTGCCGGCAGCTTAGCGGGAGGAGCCATGGGTGAAAAACTGTTTTTT. Residues: CAGSLAGGAMGEKLFF.

This clonotype was recorded a few times. The J gene is TRBJ2-7, the V gene TRBV10-2; no reliable D call. The V and J ends lost 3 bases and 1 base respectively, with 10 bases between them. Germline loops: CDR1 WSHSY, CDR2 SAAADI. This CDR3 has 14 amino acids. CDR3 sequence reads: CASSDPPLSYEQYF. In DNA, the CDR3 is TGCGCCAGCAGTGATCCCCCTCTGTCCTACGAGCAGTACTTC.

This clonotype appeared a few times. The J gene is TRBJ2-1, the V gene TRBV19; 9 bases align to TRBD1. After removal of 1 base from V and 6 bases from J, the junction contained 7 bases not matched to a gene. The CDR3 has 16 amino acids. From germline, CDR1 is LNHDA and CDR2 SQIVND (reference sequence). The chain's CDR3 is CASSIAEDRGVNEQFF. DNA of the CDR3: TGTGCCAGTAGTATAGCCGAGGACAGGGGTGTCAATGAGCAGTTCTTC.

This clonotype was counted only a few times. The CDR3 sequence: CASRGTKPSAGGIPGPLEQYF. CDR3 coding DNA: TGTGCCAGCAGGGGGACCAAGCCCTCCGCGGGTGGTATCCCGGGTCCCCTCGAGCAGTACTTC. The V call is TRBV6-1, the J call TRBJ2-7; D may be TRBD1 or TRBD2 (5 bases each). The CDR3 consists of 21 residues. CDR1 and CDR2 (germline): MNHNS, SASEGT. V was clipped by 6 bases and J by 6 bases, with 39 bases between them.

The chain couples TRBV24-1 to TRBJ2-2; weak D call: TRBD1 (6 bases). This CDR3 spans 15 amino acids. V lost 3 bases, J lost 6 bases, and 13 bases lay in between. CDR1 is KGHDR, CDR2 SFDVKD, per germline. CDR3 protein: CATSDSRGRSGELFF. The CDR3 DNA is TGTGCCACCAGTGATAGCAGGGGAAGGTCCGGGGAGCTGTTTTTT.

The J gene is TRBJ2-7, the V gene TRBV4-1; no firm D call. Looked up from germline, CDR1 is MGHRA and CDR2 is YSYEKL. Trimming removed 0 bases from V and 0 bases from J, with 3 bases in between. The CDR3 length is 13 residues. The CDR3 here is CASSQDNSYEQYF. For the CDR3, the DNA is TGCGCCAGCAGCCAAGATAACTCCTACGAGCAGTACTTC.

This clonotype showed up many times. This chain links TRBV13 with TRBJ2-7, with a weak D call TRBD1 (5 bases). Trimming pared 5 bases from V and 3 bases from J, leaving 14 bases between. The CDR3 covers 14 residues. The germline gives CDR1 PRHDT, CDR2 FYEKMQ (reference sequence). CDR3 protein: CASSPDRGFYEQYF. Written as DNA, the CDR3 is TGTGCCAGCAGCCCTGACAGAGGATTCTACGAGCAGTACTTC.

V is TRBV29-1 and J is TRBJ2-7; 8 positions match TRBD1. The germline V gene encodes CDR1 SQVTM and CDR2 ANQGSEA. This CDR3 comprises 14 residues. Losses at the gene ends were 4 bases for V and 2 bases for J; bases not matched to a gene: 7. The CDR3 is CSVGARDRTYEQYF. The CDR3 bases are TGCAGCGTTGGCGCCAGGGACAGGACCTACGAGCAGTACTTC.

The sample holds a few counts of this clonotype. V gene TRBV6-2 or TRBV6-3 combines with J gene TRBJ1-3; perhaps TRBD1 as D (6 bases). The germline CDR1 and CDR2 sequences are MNHEY and SVGEGT. V was pared by 5 bases and J by 8 bases, with 19 bases between. The CDR3 has 15 residues. The CDR3 region is CASSTRDTLEDTIYF. In nucleotides, the CDR3 is TGTGCCAGCAGTACCCGGGACACCCTGGAAGACACCATATATTTT.

This clonotype was observed many times. The gene calls are TRBV7-2 and TRBJ2-7; D might be TRBD2 (7 bases). With 8 bases removed from V and 0 bases from J, the gap between germline ends came to 20 bases. The CDR3 consists of 16 residues. CDR1 is SGHTA, CDR2 FQGNSA, per germline. The CDR3 region has the DNA TGTGCCAGCGAGAGGGGGTGGCGGGGGAGCTCCTACGAGCAGTACTTC. This gives the protein CASERGWRGSSYEQYF.

This clonotype was detected a few times. The rearrangement joins TRBV20-1 to TRBJ2-5; 9 bases are a match to TRBD2. The germline V gene encodes CDR1 DFQATT and CDR2 SNEGSKA (reference sequence). V gave up 0 bases and J gave up 4 bases; unmatched junction bases: 9. CDR3 size: 16 residues. CDR3 sequence: CSARDRVAGVRETQYF. In nucleotides, the CDR3 is TGCAGTGCTAGAGATCGAGTAGCGGGAGTCAGAGAGACCCAGTACTTC.

This clonotype was seen only a few times. The chain links TRBV5-1 to TRBJ2-1, with D perhaps matching TRBD2 (6 bases). From germline, CDR1 is SGHRS and CDR2 YFSETQ. The ends were cut back, 4 bases at V and 5 bases at J, with 16 bases in the middle. This CDR3 comprises 15 residues. The CDR3 loop reads CASSLRDLLDNEQFF. The CDR3 coding sequence is TGCGCCAGCAGCCTCCGGGACTTATTGGACAATGAGCAGTTCTTC. Combining the CDR3 with reference TRBV5-1 and TRBJ2-1 gives the whole variable domain KAGVTQTPRYLIKTRGQQVTLSCSPISGHRSVSWYQQTPGQGLQFLFEYFSETQRNKGNFPGRFSGRQFSNSRSEMNVSTLELGDSALYLCASSLRDLLDNEQFFGPGTRLTVL.

This clonotype appeared many times. J is TRBJ2-1 and V is TRBV27; 13 bases line up with TRBD2. J gave up 13 bases and V 5 bases, and 8 bases lay outside the gene matches. CDR1 is MNHEY and CDR2 is SMNVEV in the germline V gene (reference sequence). The CDR3 length is 14 residues. The CDR3, as DNA: TGTGCCAGCAGTATCGGGACTAGCGGGATCGACCAGTTCTTC. It translates to CASSIGTSGIDQFF.

This clonotype has a count of ten or more. The J gene is TRBJ2-1, the V gene TRBV28, with D possibly matching TRBD2 (5 bases). This CDR3 spans 17 amino acids. Germline V gene sequence: CDR1 MDHEN, CDR2 SYDVKM. With 7 bases removed from V and 2 bases from J, the gap between germline ends came to 21 bases. The CDR3 coding sequence is TGTGCCAGCACCAAGATAAACGGGAATACCCCCTACAATGAGCAGTTCTTC. As protein: CASTKINGNTPYNEQFF. Filled out from reference TRBV28 and TRBJ2-1, the complete variable domain reads DVKVTQSSRYLVKRTGEKVFLECVQDMDHENMFWYRQDPGLGLRLIYFSYDVKMKEKGDIPEGYSVSREKKERFSLILESASTNQTSMYLCASTKINGNTPYNEQFFGPGTRLTVL.

This rearrangement joins TRBV20-1 to TRBJ2-2; 8 bases are shared with TRBD1. CDR3 length equals 16 residues. Germline assignment: CDR1 DFQATT and CDR2 SNEGSKA (reference sequence). J gave up 4 bases and V 2 bases, and 9 bases lay outside the gene matches. CDR3 residues: CSARSSGGPGTGELFF. CDR3 DNA sequence: TGCAGTGCTAGATCGTCAGGGGGCCCCGGCACCGGGGAGCTGTTTTTT.

This clonotype was observed a few times. The chain employs TRBV7-3 and TRBJ2-3; D may be TRBD1 (6 bases). Germline CDR1 SGHTA, CDR2 FQGTGA. V lost 4 bases and J 6 bases, leaving 8 bases between the germline ends. There are 12 residues in the CDR3. The DNA for the CDR3 is TGTGCCAGCAGCTCCGACAGGGATACGCAGTATTTT. This sequence encodes CASSSDRDTQYF.